Following are 3 T cell receptor beta chains from one sample sequenced in a study of T-cell memory formation after mild COVID-19. TCRdb used MiXCR to reprocess the 5' RACE reads, holding one entry per CDR3 protein. The sample consists of approximately 250,000 distinct CDR3 sequences, about 16% of them appearing once. Specimen: PBMCs or a T cell subset sorted from them (not recorded which). The source of these receptors is a man younger than 35 who had mild COVID-19 (a few samples of this study predate the infection). Cell type and time point are not known.

The genes are TRBV11-2 and TRBJ2-2; 11 bases line up with TRBD2. The CDR3 totals 16 residues. V shed 3 bases and J 3 bases; nucleotides not matched to a gene: 3. Germline assignment: CDR1 SGHAT and CDR2 FQNNGV. CDR3 DNA sequence: TGTGCCAGCAGCTTGCTAGCGGGGGGATACACCGGGGAGCTGTTTTTT. Its protein product is CASSLLAGGYTGELFF.

CDR3 bases: TGTGCCAGCGCGCCGGACGGGCAAGAGACCCAGTACTTC. Its protein product is CASAPDGQETQYF. This rearrangement joins TRBV7-3 to TRBJ2-5; D ambiguous. V gave up 8 bases and J gave up 2 bases, with 12 bases separating them. The CDR3 has 13 amino acids. The germline CDR1 and CDR2 sequences are SGHTA and FQGTGA.

The rearrangement uses TRBV29-1 and TRBJ2-7, with D hard to call. The germline V and J ends were trimmed by 6 bases and 4 bases, with 10 bases remaining between them. This CDR3 comprises 11 residues. The germline gives CDR1 SQVTM, CDR2 ANQGSEA. The CDR3 reads CSVGSDYEQYF. CDR3 nucleotide sequence: TGCAGCGTGGGGTCCGATTACGAGCAGTACTTC.